Below are 4 T cell receptor beta chains sequenced from a single sample in a study of healthy donors' naive CD4 and CD8 T cells. TCR libraries were built from about 500 ng of total RNA by linear amplification. TCRdb used MiXCR to reprocess the reads, holding one entry per CDR3 protein. The sample includes about 200,000 distinct CDR3 sequences, around 70% of them seen just once. Sample: naive CD4+ and CD8+ T cells sorted from blood, pooled from several donors. These receptors all stem from a pool of human donors in good health; the sample pools cells from several healthy donors.

This clonotype was counted a single time. The V gene is TRBV20-1, the J gene TRBJ1-1; tentatively, D is TRBD1 (5 bases). V lost 2 bases and J lost 5, with 15 bases in between. CDR1 and CDR2 (germline): DFQATT, SNEGSKA (reference sequence). CDR3 size: 14 residues. The CDR3 region is CSARKRAGSTEAFF. CDR3 in DNA: TGCAGTGCTAGAAAAAGGGCAGGGTCGACTGAAGCTTTCTTT.

This chain uses TRBV30 with TRBJ2-7; no definite D call. The ends were cut back, 1 base at V and 1 base at J, with 5 bases in the middle. This CDR3 has 12 residues. Germline values: CDR1 GTSNPN, CDR2 SVGIG (reference sequence). In nucleotides, the CDR3 is TGTGCCTGGAGTGCGAGGTCCTACGAGCAGTACTTC. It is translated as CAWSARSYEQYF.

This chain uses TRBV29-1 with TRBJ1-1; D is uncertain. The CDR3 length is 12 residues. Germline V gene sequence: CDR1 SQVTM, CDR2 ANQGSEA. Trimming removed 6 bases from V and 1 base from J, with 9 bases in between. In DNA form, the CDR3 reads TGCAGCGTCCACGGAAAGAACACTGAAGCTTTCTTT. Amino acid sequence: CSVHGKNTEAFF.

The rearrangement links TRBV29-1 to TRBJ1-1; maybe TRBD1 (6 bases). V dropped 6 bases and J dropped 3 bases, with 14 bases sitting between them. The CDR3 runs to 13 residues. The germline gives CDR1 SQVTM, CDR2 ANQGSEA. The CDR3 region has the DNA TGCAGCGTCATACAGGGAGGGGACACTGAAGCTTTCTTT. Translating it yields CSVIQGGDTEAFF.